The 11 T cell receptor beta chains presented below share a single source sample, sequenced in a study of CD8 T cells in ankylosing spondylitis. TCRdb ran MiXCR on the 5' RACE reads and lists one entry per CDR3 protein. The repertoire includes 300,000 to 350,000 distinct CDR3 sequences, around 20% of them detected once, and roughly 4% sits in the top ten. Material: blood, either unsorted or a sorted T cell fraction (not recorded which). All receptors derive from a female donor with ankylosing spondylitis or in good health (not recorded which).

This clonotype was counted between two and nine times. The genes are TRBV7-2 and TRBJ2-1, with 8 nucleotides matching TRBD1. V shed 5 bases and J 7 bases; nucleotides not matched to a gene: 7. The germline V gene encodes CDR1 SGHTA and CDR2 FQGNSA. CDR3 size: 14 residues. CDR3 loop: CASSARGLGNEQFF. CDR3 coding DNA: TGTGCCAGCAGCGCCAGGGGGCTTGGGAATGAGCAGTTCTTC.

The rearrangement links TRBV7-8 to TRBJ2-7; TRBD2 matches at 8 bases. V was clipped by 5 bases and J by 1 base; unmatched bases: 7. This CDR3 spans 15 amino acids. Germline loops: CDR1 SGHVS, CDR2 FQNEAQ. The CDR3 spells CASSHRVAGSYEQYF. CDR3 coding DNA: TGTGCCAGCAGCCACAGGGTAGCGGGGTCCTACGAGCAGTACTTC.

The chain is built from TRBV27 and TRBJ1-5; no clear D gene. The V gene's germline CDR1 is MNHEY and CDR2 SMNVEV (reference sequence). V lost 8 bases and J 2 bases, leaving 10 bases between the germline ends. This CDR3 region has 13 residues. Written as DNA, the CDR3 is TGTGCCAGCGCAAATCGGCGCAATCAGCCCCAGCATTTT. It specifies CASANRRNQPQHF.

Comment on this clonotype: One end of the junction does not line up with germline, which may come from a read error. CDR3 amino acids: CTSSFHPGTSSQETQYF. For the CDR3, the DNA is TGTACCAGCAGTTTCCACCCCGGGACTAGCAGCCAAGAGACCCAGTACTTC. This chain connects TRBV2 to TRBJ2-5; 9 nucleotides align to TRBD2. Germline assignment: CDR1 SNHLY and CDR2 FYNNEI. This CDR3 is built from 17 residues.

V gene TRBV18 combines with J gene TRBJ2-7; TRBD1 aligns across 7 bases. Per the germline V gene, CDR1 is KGHSH and CDR2 is LQKENI. The CDR3 extends over 14 amino acids. The ends lost 2 bases at V and 5 bases at J; junction bases unmatched: 6. In DNA, the CDR3 is TGTGCCAGCTCACCAGGACAGGATTATCACGAGCAGTACTTC. It encodes CASSPGQDYHEQYF.

The chain carries TRBV12-3 or TRBV12-4 and TRBJ2-1; perhaps D is TRBD1 or TRBD2 (5 bases each). CDR3 length: 15 amino acids. The ends were cut back, 6 bases at V and 4 bases at J, with 16 bases in the middle. DNA for the CDR3: TGTGCCAGCAGGGATCCACTAGGGGTATACAATGAGCAGTTCTTC. The encoded protein is CASRDPLGVYNEQFF.

In this sample, this clonotype turned up a few times. The V and J genes are TRBV7-9 and TRBJ1-1, with 7 bases that match TRBD1. Losses at the gene ends were 3 bases for V and 3 bases for J; bases not matched to a gene: 10. The CDR3 has 16 residues. The V gene's germline CDR1 is SEHNR and CDR2 FQNEAQ (reference sequence). The CDR3 DNA reads as TGTGCCAGCAGCTTGGGGTCGACAGGGATGGACACTGAAGCTTTCTTT. Amino acid sequence: CASSLGSTGMDTEAFF.

The chain carries TRBV7-2 and TRBJ2-3; TRBD1 is a possible D gene (5 bases). Trimming took off 5 bases at V and 6 bases at J, with 15 bases between the two ends. CDR1 is SGHTA and CDR2 is FQGNSA in the germline V gene. CDR3 length equals 14 residues. As DNA, the CDR3 is TGTGCCAGCAGCCAACAGGCCCCCAGGGATACGCAGTATTTT. Amino acid sequence: CASSQQAPRDTQYF.

This clonotype has only a few counts. This chain connects TRBV5-1 to TRBJ1-2; D call uncertain. V lost 4 bases and J 7 bases, leaving 20 bases between the germline ends. This CDR3 has 15 amino acids. In germline, CDR1 is SGHRS, CDR2 YFSETQ. The CDR3 is CASSPEFGSPGGYTF. CDR3 sequence (DNA): TGCGCCAGCAGCCCCGAATTCGGAAGCCCCGGTGGCTACACCTTC.

This clonotype showed up just a few times. The rearrangement joins TRBV5-6 to TRBJ1-2; the D gene is possibly TRBD1 (5 bases). V was trimmed by 4 bases and J by 0 bases, leaving 13 bases between them. Germline V gene data show CDR1 as SGHDT and CDR2 as YYEEEE. The CDR3 length is 15 residues. The CDR3 region is CASSGQGRTNYGYTF. The CDR3 DNA sequence: TGTGCCAGCAGCGGGCAGGGACGGACTAACTATGGCTACACCTTC.

This sequence joins TRBV20-1 and TRBJ2-7; D is unclear. Trimming took off 0 bases at V and 7 bases at J, with 7 bases between the two ends. Per the germline V gene, CDR1 is DFQATT and CDR2 is SNEGSKA (reference sequence). The CDR3 contains 11 residues. In nucleotides, the CDR3 is TGCAGTGCTAGAGACGCGTGGGAGCAGTACTTC. This translates into CSARDAWEQYF.